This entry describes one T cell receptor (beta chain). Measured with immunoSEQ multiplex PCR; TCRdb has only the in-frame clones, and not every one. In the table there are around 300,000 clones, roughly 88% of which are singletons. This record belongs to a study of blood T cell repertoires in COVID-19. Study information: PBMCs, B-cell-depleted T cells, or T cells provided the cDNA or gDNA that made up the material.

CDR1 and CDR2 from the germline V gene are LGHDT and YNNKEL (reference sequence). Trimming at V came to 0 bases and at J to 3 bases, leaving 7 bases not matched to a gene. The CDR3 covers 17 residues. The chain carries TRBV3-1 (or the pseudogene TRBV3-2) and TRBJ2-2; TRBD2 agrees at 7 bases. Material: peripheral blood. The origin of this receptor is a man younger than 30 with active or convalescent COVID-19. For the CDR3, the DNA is TGTGCCAGCAGCCAAGATCGGCTAGCGGTGTACACCGGGGAGCTGTTTTTT. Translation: CASSQDRLAVYTGELFF.